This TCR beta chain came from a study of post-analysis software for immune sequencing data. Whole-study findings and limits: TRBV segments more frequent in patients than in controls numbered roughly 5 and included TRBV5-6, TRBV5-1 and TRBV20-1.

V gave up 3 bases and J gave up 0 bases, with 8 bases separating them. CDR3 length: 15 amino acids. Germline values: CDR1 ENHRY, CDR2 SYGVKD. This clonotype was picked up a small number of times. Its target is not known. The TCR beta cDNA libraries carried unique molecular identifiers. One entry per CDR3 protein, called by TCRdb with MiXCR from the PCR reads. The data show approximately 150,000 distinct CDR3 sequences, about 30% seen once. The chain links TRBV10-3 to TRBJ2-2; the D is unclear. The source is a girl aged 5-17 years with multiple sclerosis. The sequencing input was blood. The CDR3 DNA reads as TGTGCCATCAGTGATTCGAGAACGAACACCGGGGAGCTGTTTTTT. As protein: CAISDSRTNTGELFF.